Below are 14 T cell receptor beta chains sequenced from a single sample in a study of identical twins. Each CDR3 protein gets one entry after TCRdb re-called the 5' RACE reads with MiXCR. The repertoire has around 690,000 distinct CDR3 sequences, around 21% of them found once; the top ten carry approximately 4.3%. The sample was also linked to a second study, of T cells expressing NK-cell markers.

Source material: PBMCs. Receptor source: a young woman in good health.

The CDR3 protein is CATSGGPSGAGLDTGELFF. The CDR3 DNA is TGTGCCACCAGTGGGGGGCCGAGCGGAGCGGGGTTGGACACCGGGGAGCTGTTTTTT. The chain combines TRBV24-1 with TRBJ2-2; D perhaps matches TRBD2 (7 bases). The CDR3 runs 19 residues. Germline V lookup: CDR1 KGHDR, CDR2 SFDVKD. Trimming took 5 bases from V and 3 from J, leaving 24 bases between them.

This chain links TRBV12-3 or TRBV12-4 with TRBJ2-7, with 7 bases lining up with TRBD2. With V trimmed by 6 bases and J by 4 bases, 3 bases remained unmatched. CDR3 size: 12 residues. CDR3 protein: CASRGGAYEQYF. The CDR3 DNA sequence: TGTGCCAGCAGGGGAGGGGCATACGAGCAGTACTTC.

This clonotype was seen a few times. The chain carries TRBV12-3 or TRBV12-4 and TRBJ1-6, with 7 bases aligning to TRBD1. The CDR3 sequence is 16 residues long. Trimming removed 5 bases from V and 5 bases from J; junction bases left unmatched: 9. The CDR3 sequence is CASSAIRDSHNSPLHF. CDR3 coding DNA: TGTGCCAGCAGTGCCATCCGGGACAGCCATAATTCACCCCTCCACTTT.

This clonotype showed up just a few times. The chain recombines TRBV27 with TRBJ2-7; D is ambiguous. Germline CDR1 MNHEY, CDR2 SMNVEV (reference sequence). Trimming left V 8 bases short and J 1 base short, with 18 bases between. The CDR3 loop spans 15 amino acids. The CDR3 protein is CASAIDPLRSYEQYF. Here the CDR3 DNA reads TGTGCCAGCGCAATTGACCCTCTGAGATCCTACGAGCAGTACTTC.

A few counts support this clonotype. This chain joins TRBV10-3 and TRBJ2-1, with D uncertain. The CDR3 spans 11 residues. Deletions cut 8 bases from V and 5 bases from J, with 7 bases between. CDR1 and CDR2 (germline): ENHRY, SYGVKD. The CDR3 nucleotides read TGTGCCATCGGAGTTGACAATGAGCAGTTCTTC. Translated: CAIGVDNEQFF.

This clonotype has more than one count but fewer than ten. The chain combines TRBV5-1 with TRBJ2-7; D uncertain. CDR3 length equals 13 residues. With 1 base removed from V and 4 bases from J, the gap between germline ends came to 9 bases. The germline V gene has CDR1 SGHRS and CDR2 YFSETQ. This CDR3 is CASSLRHGYEQYF. CDR3 nucleotide sequence: TGCGCCAGCAGCTTGCGACACGGTTACGAGCAGTACTTC.

This clonotype was counted at least ten times. The chain is built from TRBV7-9 and TRBJ2-2; D is unresolved. Trimming stripped 0 bases from V and 13 bases from J, with 15 bases between. The CDR3 loop spans 14 amino acids. The V gene's germline CDR1 is SEHNR and CDR2 FQNEAQ (reference sequence). For the CDR3, the DNA is TGTGCCAGCAGCTTAGCATCGGCCAGCCAAGGGCTGTTTTTT. Its translation is CASSLASASQGLFF.

This clonotype turned up a few times. The chain has TRBV4-3 and TRBJ2-1; D not certain. V was clipped by 3 bases and J by 9 bases, with 15 bases between them. Germline CDR1 LGHNA, CDR2 YSLEER. CDR3 length: 14 amino acids. As DNA, the CDR3 is TGCGCCAGCAGCCATACCTTGACGGGTGCTGAGCAGTTCTTC. Amino acid sequence: CASSHTLTGAEQFF.

This clonotype has only a few counts. V usage is TRBV7-2 and J usage is TRBJ2-7, with 13 bases lining up with TRBD2. The CDR3 is made up of 15 amino acids. From germline, CDR1 is SGHTA and CDR2 FQGNSA. With V trimmed by 3 bases and J by 4 bases, 3 bases remained unmatched. The CDR3 DNA is TGTGCCAGCAGCTTTGGGACTAGCGGGGCGTACGAGCAGTACTTC. It yields the protein CASSFGTSGAYEQYF.

V gene TRBV15 combines with J gene TRBJ1-5; 9 nucleotides align to TRBD1. There are 14 residues in the CDR3. V lost 5 bases to trimming and J lost 3 bases; unmatched junction nucleotides: 2. The germline V gene encodes CDR1 LNHNV and CDR2 YYDKDF (reference sequence). In DNA form, the CDR3 reads TGTGCCACCAGCCGGACAGGGGACAATCAGCCCCAGCATTTT. The encoded protein is CATSRTGDNQPQHF.

The sample holds many counts of this clonotype. The DNA for the CDR3 is TGTGCCAGCAGTTTAGGTGTGTGGGAGACCCAGTACTTC. Its protein is CASSLGVWETQYF. The V call is TRBV12-3 or TRBV12-4, the J call TRBJ2-5; D remains unclear. With 1 base removed from V and 5 bases from J, the gap between germline ends came to 8 bases. The CDR3 loop spans 13 amino acids.

This clonotype turned up a few times. The chain couples TRBV5-1 to TRBJ1-3; D call uncertain. The CDR3 is 15 residues long. Trimming removed 4 bases at V and 0 bases at J, with 11 bases between. CDR1 and CDR2 (germline): SGHRS, YFSETQ. Written as DNA, the CDR3 is TGCGCCAGCAGCCTTCAGAGCAGCTCTGGAAACACCATATATTTT. This codes for CASSLQSSSGNTIYF.

V and J are TRBV2 and TRBJ2-2, with a possible D match to TRBD2 (5 bases). Trimming pared 8 bases from V and 5 bases from J, leaving 12 bases between. There are 13 residues in the CDR3. Germline values: CDR1 SNHLY, CDR2 FYNNEI. The CDR3 DNA reads as TGTGCCAGCTCGGGGTCTTGGACCGGGGAGCTGTTTTTT. Translating it yields CASSGSWTGELFF. Filled out from reference TRBV2 and TRBJ2-2, the complete variable domain reads EPEVTQTPSHQVTQMGQEVILRCVPISNHLYFYWYRQILGQKVEFLVSFYNNEISEKSEIFDDQFSVERPDGSNFTLKIRSTKLEDSAMYFCASSGSWTGELFFGEGSRLTVL.

V and J are TRBV5-1 and TRBJ1-1; D perhaps matches TRBD1 (6 bases). This CDR3 has 14 amino acids. In germline, CDR1 is SGHRS, CDR2 YFSETQ. V was clipped by 0 bases and J by 6 bases, with 12 bases between them. CDR3 nucleotide sequence: TGCGCCAGCAGCTTGGCAGGGGATTTTGCTGAAGCTTTCTTT. Its translation is CASSLAGDFAEAFF.